This T cell receptor (beta chain) appears in the sequencing data of a study of regulatory T cells in long-lasting Graves disease. As to time point: persistent/refractory GD, antithyroid drugs over 5 years with positive TRAb. RNA extracted from PBMCs served as the sequencing template. The patients were drawn from one endocrinology department in Xi'an, China. With iRepertoire HTBI primers and Arm-PCR of CDR3 regions, TCR beta libraries were built. TCRdb re-derived calls from the multiplex PCR reads in MiXCR, one entry per CDR3 protein. The repertoire holds a few hundred thousand distinct CDR3 sequences, around 24% seen once, with roughly 30% in the top ten. The CDR3 runs 15 residues. CDR1 and CDR2 (germline): DFQATT, SNEGSKA (reference sequence). V dropped 2 bases and J dropped 4 bases, with 15 bases sitting between them. This clonotype is a singleton in its sample.

This clonotype was obtained from a female donor with Graves disease. V gene TRBV20-1 combines with J gene TRBJ1-5, with a possible D match to TRBD1 (5 bases). The sequencing used peripheral blood mononuclear cells (PBMCs), collected when the disease was refractory, from a patient treated with antithyroid drugs. CDR3 nucleotide sequence: TGCAGTGCTAGATCCCGTGGGGGATCGAATCAGCCCCAGCATTTT. Amino acids: CSARSRGGSNQPQHF.